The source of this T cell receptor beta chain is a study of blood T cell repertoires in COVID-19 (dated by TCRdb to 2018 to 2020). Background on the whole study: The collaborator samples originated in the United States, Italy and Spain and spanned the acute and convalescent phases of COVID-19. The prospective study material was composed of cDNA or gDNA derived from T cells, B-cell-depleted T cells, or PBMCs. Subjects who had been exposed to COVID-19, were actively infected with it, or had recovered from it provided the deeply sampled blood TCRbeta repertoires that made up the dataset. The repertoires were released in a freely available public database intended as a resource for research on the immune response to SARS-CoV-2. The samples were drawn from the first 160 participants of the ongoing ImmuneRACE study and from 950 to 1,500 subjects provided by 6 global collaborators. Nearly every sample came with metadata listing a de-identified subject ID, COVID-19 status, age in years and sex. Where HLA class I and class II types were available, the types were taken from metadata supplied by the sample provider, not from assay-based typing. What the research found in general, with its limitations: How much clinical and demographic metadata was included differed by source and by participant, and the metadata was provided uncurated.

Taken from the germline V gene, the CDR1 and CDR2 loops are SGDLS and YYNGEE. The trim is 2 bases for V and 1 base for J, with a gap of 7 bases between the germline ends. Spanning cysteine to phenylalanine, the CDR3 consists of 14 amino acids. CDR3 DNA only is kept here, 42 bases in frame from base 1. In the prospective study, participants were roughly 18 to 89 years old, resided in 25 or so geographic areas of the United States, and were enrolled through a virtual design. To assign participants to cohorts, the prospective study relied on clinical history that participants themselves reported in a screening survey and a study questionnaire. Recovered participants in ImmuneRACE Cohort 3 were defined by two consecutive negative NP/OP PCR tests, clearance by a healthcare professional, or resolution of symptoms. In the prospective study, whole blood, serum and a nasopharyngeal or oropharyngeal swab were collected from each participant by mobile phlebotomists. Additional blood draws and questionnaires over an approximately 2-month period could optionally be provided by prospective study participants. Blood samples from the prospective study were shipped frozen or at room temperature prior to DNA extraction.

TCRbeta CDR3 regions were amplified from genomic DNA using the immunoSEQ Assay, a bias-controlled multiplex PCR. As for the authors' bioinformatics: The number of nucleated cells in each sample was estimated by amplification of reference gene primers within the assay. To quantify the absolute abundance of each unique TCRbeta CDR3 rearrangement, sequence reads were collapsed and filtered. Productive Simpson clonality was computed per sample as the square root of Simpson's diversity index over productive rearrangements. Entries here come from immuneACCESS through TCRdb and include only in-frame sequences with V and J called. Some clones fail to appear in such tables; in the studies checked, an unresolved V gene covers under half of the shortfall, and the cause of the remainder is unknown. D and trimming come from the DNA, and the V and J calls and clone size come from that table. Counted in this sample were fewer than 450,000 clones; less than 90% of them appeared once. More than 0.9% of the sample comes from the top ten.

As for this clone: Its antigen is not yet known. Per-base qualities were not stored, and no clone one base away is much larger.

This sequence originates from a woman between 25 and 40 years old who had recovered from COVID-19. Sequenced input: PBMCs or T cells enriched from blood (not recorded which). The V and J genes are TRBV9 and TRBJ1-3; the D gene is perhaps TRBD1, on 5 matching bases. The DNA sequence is TGTGCCAGCAGCGTGGAGGGGTCTGGAAACACCATATATTTT. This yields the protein CASSVEGSGNTIYF.